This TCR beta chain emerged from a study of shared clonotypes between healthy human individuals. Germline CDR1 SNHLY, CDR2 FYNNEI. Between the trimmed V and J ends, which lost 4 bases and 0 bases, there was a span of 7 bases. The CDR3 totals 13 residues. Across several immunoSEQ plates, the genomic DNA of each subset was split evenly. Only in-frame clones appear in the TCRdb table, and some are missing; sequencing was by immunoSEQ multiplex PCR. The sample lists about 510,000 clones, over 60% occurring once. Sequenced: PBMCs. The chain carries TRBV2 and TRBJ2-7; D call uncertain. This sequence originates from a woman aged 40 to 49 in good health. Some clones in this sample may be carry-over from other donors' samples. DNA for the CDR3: TGTGCCAGCAGTGTGGGCACCTCCTACGAGCAGTACTTC. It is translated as CASSVGTSYEQYF.